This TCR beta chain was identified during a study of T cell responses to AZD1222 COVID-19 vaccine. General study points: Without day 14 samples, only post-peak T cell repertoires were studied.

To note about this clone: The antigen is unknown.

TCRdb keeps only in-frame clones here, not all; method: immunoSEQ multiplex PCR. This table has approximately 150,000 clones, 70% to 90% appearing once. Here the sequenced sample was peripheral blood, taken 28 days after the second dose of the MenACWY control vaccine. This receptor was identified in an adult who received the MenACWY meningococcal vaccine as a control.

DNA of the CDR3: TGCGCCAGCAGACCGACGCCAGCCGGCAATCAGCCCCAGCATTTT. Its protein product is CASRPTPAGNQPQHF. V usage is TRBV5-1 and J usage is TRBJ1-5; D unclear. This CDR3 spans 15 amino acids. Trimming took 5 bases from V and 2 from J, leaving 14 bases between them. Germline CDR1 SGHRS, CDR2 YFSETQ.